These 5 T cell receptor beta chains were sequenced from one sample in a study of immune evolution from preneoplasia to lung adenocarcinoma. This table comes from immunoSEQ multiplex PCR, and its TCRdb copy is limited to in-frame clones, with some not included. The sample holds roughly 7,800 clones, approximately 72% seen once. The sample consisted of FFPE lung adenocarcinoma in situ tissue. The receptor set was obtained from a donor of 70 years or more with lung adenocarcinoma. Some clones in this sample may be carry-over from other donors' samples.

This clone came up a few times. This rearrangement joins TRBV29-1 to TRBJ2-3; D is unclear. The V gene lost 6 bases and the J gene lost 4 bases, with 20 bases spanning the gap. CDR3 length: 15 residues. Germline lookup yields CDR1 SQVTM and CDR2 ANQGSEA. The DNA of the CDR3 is TGCAGCGTAACTATCGGGCCAGTTACCCCAGATACGCAGTATTTT. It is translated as CSVTIGPVTPDTQYF.

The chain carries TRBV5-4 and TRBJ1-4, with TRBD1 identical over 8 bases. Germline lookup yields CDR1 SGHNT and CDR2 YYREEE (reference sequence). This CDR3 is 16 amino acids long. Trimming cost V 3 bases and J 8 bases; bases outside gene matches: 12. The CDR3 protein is CASSSTTRGLREKLFF. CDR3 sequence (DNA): TGTGCCAGCAGCTCGACCACCAGGGGGCTGAGGGAAAAACTGTTTTTT.

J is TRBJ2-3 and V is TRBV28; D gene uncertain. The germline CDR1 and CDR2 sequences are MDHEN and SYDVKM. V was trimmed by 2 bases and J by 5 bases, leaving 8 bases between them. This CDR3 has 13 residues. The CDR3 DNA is TGTGCCAGCAGTTTACCCCTTATAGATACGCAGTATTTT. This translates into CASSLPLIDTQYF.

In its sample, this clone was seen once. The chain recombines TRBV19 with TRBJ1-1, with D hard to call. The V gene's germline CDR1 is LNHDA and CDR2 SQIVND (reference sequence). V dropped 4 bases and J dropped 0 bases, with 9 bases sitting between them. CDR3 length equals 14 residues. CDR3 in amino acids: CASSKGIMNTEAFF. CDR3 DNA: TGTGCCAGTAGTAAGGGAATCATGAACACTGAAGCTTTCTTT.

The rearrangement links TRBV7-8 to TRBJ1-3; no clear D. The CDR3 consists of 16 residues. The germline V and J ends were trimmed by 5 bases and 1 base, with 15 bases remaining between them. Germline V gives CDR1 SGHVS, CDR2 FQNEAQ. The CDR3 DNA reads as TGTGCCAGCAGCGACGGGTTTTCCACTTCTGGAAACACCATATATTTT. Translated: CASSDGFSTSGNTIYF.